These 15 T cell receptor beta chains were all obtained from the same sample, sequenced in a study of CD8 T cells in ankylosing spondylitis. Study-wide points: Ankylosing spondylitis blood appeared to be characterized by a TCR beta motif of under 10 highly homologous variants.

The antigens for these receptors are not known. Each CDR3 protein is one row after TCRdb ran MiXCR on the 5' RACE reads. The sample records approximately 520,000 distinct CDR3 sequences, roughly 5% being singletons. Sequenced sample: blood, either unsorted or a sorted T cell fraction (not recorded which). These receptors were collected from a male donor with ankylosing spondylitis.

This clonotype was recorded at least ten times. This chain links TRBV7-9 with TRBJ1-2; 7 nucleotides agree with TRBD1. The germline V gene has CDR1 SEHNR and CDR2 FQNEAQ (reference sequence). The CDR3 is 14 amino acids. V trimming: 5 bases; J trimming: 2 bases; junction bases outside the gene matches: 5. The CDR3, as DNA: TGTGCCAGCAGCCCGGGACAGAACAACTATGGCTACACCTTC. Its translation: CASSPGQNNYGYTF.

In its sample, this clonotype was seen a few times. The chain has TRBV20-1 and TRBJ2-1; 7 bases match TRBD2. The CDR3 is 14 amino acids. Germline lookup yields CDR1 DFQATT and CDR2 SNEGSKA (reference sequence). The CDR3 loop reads CRPTGGGIYNEQFF. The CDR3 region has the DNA TGCAGACCTACTGGCGGGGGAATCTACAATGAGCAGTTCTTC.

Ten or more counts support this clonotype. The CDR3 is CASRKIKNTEAFF. Here the CDR3 DNA reads TGTGCCAGCAGAAAAATAAAGAACACTGAAGCTTTCTTT. V is TRBV6-1 and J is TRBJ1-1; D is uncertain. Trimming cost V 6 bases and J 1 base, with 9 bases left between them. This CDR3 region has 13 residues. CDR1 is MNHNS and CDR2 is SASEGT in the germline V gene.

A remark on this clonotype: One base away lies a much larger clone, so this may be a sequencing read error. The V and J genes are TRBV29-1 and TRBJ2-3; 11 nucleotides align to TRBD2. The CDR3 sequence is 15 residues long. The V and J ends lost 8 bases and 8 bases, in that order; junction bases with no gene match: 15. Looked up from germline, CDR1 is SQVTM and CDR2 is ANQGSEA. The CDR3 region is CSIRYPSGGMVTQYF. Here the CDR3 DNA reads TGCAGCATCCGATACCCTAGCGGGGGGATGGTTACGCAGTATTTT.

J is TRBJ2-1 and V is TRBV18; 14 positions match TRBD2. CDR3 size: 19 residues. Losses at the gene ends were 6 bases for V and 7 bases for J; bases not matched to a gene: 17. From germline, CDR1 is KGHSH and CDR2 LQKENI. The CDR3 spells CASSPGTSGRSSRGNEQFF. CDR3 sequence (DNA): TGTGCCAGCTCTCCCGGGACTAGCGGGAGAAGCAGCAGGGGAAATGAGCAGTTCTTC. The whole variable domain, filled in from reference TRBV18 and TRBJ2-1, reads NAGVMQNPRHLVRRRGQEARLRCSPMKGHSHVYWYRQLPEEGLKFMVYLQKENIIDESGMPKERFSAEFPKEGPSILRIQQVVRGDSAAYFCASSPGTSGRSSRGNEQFFGPGTRLTVL.

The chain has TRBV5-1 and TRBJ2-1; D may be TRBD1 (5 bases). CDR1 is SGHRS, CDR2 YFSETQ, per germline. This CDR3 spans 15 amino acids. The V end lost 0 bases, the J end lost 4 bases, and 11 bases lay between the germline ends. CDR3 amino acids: CASSLDPTVYNEQFF. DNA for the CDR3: TGCGCCAGCAGCTTGGATCCGACAGTATACAATGAGCAGTTCTTC. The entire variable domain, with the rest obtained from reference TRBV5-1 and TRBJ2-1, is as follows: KAGVTQTPRYLIKTRGQQVTLSCSPISGHRSVSWYQQTPGQGLQFLFEYFSETQRNKGNFPGRFSGRQFSNSRSEMNVSTLELGDSALYLCASSLDPTVYNEQFFGPGTRLTVL.

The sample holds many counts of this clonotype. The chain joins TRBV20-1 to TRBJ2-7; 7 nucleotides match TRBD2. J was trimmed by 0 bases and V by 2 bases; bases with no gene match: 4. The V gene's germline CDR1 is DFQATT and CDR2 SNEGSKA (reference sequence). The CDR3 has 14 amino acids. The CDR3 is CSARIGGSSYEQYF. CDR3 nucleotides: TGCAGTGCTAGAATTGGCGGGAGCTCCTACGAGCAGTACTTC.

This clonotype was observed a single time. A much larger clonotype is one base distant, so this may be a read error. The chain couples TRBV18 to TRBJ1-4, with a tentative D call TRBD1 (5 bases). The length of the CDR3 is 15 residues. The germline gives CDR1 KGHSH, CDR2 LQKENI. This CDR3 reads CASSRGLTTKEKLFF. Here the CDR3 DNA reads TGTGCCAGCTCACGGGGCCTTACAACTAAAGAAAAACTGTTTTTT.

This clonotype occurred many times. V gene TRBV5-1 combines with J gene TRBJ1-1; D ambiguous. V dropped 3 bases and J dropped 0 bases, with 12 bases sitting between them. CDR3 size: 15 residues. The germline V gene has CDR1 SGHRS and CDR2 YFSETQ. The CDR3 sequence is CASSSSEGVNTEAFF. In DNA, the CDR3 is TGCGCCAGCAGCTCGTCGGAGGGAGTGAACACTGAAGCTTTCTTT.

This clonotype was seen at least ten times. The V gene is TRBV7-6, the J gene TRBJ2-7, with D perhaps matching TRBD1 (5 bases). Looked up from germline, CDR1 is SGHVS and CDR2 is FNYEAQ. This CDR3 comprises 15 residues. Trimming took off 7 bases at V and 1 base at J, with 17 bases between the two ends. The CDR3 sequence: CASTLGATASYEQYF. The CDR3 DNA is TGTGCCAGCACTCTAGGGGCGACCGCTTCCTACGAGCAGTACTTC. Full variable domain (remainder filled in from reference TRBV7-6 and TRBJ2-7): GAGVSQSPRYKVTKRGQDVALRCDPISGHVSLYWYRQALGQGPEFLTYFNYEAQQDKSGLPNDRFSAERPEGSISTLTIQRTEQRDSAMYRCASTLGATASYEQYFGPGTRLTVT.

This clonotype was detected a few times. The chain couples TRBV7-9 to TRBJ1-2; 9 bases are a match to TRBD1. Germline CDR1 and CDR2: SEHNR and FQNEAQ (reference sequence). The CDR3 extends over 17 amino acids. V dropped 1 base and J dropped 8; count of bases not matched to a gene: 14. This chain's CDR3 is CASSLVLLGQGSGGYTF. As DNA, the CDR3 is TGTGCCAGCAGCTTAGTGTTGTTGGGACAGGGTTCCGGCGGCTACACCTTC.

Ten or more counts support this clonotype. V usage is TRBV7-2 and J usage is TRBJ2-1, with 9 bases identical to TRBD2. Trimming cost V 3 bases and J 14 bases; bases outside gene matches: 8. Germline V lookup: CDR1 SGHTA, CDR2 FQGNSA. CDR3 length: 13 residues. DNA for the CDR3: TGTGCCAGCAGCTTGTTAGCGGGAGAAGGCAAGTTCTTC. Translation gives CASSLLAGEGKFF. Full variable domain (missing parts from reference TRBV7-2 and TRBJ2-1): GAGVSQSPSNKVTEKGKDVELRCDPISGHTALYWYRQSLGQGLEFLIYFQGNSAPDKSGLPSDRFSAERTGGSVSTLTIQRTQQEDSAVYLCASSLLAGEGKFFGPGTRLTVL.

In DNA, the CDR3 is TGTGCCAGCAGCTTAGCGAAGTCAGCGCGTAGGCAGACCCAGTACTTC. It translates to CASSLAKSARRQTQYF. The chain has TRBV7-9 and TRBJ2-5; D gene ambiguous. The CDR3 runs 16 residues. Per the germline V gene, CDR1 is SEHNR and CDR2 is FQNEAQ (reference sequence). V was clipped by 0 bases and J by 6 bases, with 17 bases between them.

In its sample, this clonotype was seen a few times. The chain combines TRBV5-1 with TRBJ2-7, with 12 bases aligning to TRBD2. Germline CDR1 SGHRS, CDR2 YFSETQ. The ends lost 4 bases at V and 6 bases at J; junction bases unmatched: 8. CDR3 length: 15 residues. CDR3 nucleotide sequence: TGCGCCAGCAGCCGGGGGACTAGCGGGCCGGGCGAGCAGTACTTC. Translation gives CASSRGTSGPGEQYF.

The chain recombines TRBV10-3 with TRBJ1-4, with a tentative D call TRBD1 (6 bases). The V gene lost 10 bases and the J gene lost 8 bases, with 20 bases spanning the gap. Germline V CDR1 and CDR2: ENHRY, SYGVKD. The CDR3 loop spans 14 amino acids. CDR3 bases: TGTGCCACCCCACCCGGGGGCGCGGAGGAAAAACTGTTTTTT. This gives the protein CATPPGGAEEKLFF.